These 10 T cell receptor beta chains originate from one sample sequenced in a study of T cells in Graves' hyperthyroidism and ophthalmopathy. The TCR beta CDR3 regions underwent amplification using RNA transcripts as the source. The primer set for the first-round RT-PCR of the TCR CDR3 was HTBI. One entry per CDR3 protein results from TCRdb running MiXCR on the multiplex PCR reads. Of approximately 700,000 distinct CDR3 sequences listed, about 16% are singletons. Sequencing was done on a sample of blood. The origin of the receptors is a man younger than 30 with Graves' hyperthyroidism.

The CDR3 is CASSSSGSPPHTGELFF. The CDR3 coding sequence is TGTGCCAGCAGTTCAAGTGGGAGCCCCCCCCACACCGGGGAGCTGTTTTTT. The chain employs TRBV6-5 and TRBJ2-2; D is possibly TRBD2 (5 bases). Trimming took 4 bases from V and 3 from J, leaving 18 bases between them. The CDR3 spans 17 residues. Germline loops: CDR1 MNHEY, CDR2 SVGAGI.

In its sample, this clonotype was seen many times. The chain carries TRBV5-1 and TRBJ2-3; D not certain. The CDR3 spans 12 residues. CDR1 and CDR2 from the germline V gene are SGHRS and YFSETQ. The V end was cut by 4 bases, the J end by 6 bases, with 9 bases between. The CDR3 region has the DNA TGCGCCAGCAGCCCCTCAAGCGATACGCAGTATTTT. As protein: CASSPSSDTQYF. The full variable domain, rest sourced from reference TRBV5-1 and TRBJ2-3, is KAGVTQTPRYLIKTRGQQVTLSCSPISGHRSVSWYQQTPGQGLQFLFEYFSETQRNKGNFPGRFSGRQFSNSRSEMNVSTLELGDSALYLCASSPSSDTQYFGPGTRLTVL.

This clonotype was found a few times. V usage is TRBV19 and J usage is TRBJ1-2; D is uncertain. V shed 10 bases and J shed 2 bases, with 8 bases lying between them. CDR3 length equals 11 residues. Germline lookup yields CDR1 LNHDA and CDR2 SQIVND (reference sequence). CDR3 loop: CATYSNYGYTF. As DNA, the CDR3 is TGTGCCACCTACTCAAACTATGGCTACACCTTC.

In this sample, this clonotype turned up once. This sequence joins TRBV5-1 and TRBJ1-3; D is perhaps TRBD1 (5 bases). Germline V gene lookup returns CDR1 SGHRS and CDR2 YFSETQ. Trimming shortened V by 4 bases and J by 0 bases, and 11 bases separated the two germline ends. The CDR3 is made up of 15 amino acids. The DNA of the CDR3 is TGCGCCAGCAGCGAGGGACCGATCTCTGGAAACACCATATATTTT. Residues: CASSEGPISGNTIYF. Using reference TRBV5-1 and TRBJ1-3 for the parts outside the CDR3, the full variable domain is KAGVTQTPRYLIKTRGQQVTLSCSPISGHRSVSWYQQTPGQGLQFLFEYFSETQRNKGNFPGRFSGRQFSNSRSEMNVSTLELGDSALYLCASSEGPISGNTIYFGEGSWLTVV.

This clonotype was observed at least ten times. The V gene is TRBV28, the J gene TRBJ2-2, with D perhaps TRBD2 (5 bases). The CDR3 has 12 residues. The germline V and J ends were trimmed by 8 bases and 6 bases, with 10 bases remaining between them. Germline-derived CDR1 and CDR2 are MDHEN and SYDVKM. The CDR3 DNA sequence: TGTGCCAGCCTGGAGGCGGCCGGGGAGCTGTTTTTT. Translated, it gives CASLEAAGELFF.

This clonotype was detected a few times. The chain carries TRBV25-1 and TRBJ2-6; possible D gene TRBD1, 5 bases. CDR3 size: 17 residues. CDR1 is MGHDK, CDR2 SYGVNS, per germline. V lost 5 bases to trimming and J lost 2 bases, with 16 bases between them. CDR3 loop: CASSKLGWGTGANVLTF. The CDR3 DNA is TGTGCCAGCAGTAAACTGGGGTGGGGCACTGGGGCCAACGTCCTGACTTTC.

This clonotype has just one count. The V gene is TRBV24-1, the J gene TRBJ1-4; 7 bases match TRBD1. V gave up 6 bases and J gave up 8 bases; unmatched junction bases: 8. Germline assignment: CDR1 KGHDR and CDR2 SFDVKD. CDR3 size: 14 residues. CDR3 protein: CATSSSGTAEKLFF. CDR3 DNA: TGTGCCACCAGTTCCTCCGGGACAGCCGAAAAACTGTTTTTT.

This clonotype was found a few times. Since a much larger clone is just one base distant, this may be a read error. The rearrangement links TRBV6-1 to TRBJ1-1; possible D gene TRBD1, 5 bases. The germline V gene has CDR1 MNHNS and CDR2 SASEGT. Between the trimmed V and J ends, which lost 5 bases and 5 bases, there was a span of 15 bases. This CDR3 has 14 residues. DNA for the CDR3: TGTGCCAGCAGTCCGACAAGGGGAAGGACTGAAGCTTTCTTT. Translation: CASSPTRGRTEAFF.

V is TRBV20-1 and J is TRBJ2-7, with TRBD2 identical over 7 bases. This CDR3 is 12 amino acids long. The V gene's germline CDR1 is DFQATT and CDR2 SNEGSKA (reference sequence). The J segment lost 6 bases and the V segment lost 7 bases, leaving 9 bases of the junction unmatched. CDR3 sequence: CSGLGGWGEQYF. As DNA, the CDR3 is TGCAGTGGGCTGGGGGGGTGGGGCGAGCAGTACTTC.

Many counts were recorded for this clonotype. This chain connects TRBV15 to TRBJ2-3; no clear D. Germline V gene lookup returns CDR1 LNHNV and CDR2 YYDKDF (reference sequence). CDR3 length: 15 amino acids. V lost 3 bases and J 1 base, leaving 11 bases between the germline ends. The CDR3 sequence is CATSSMTSGTDTQYF. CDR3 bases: TGTGCCACCAGCAGTATGACAAGCGGCACAGATACGCAGTATTTT.